This T cell receptor beta chain came from a study of blood T cell repertoires in COVID-19. Unmatched junction bases numbered 7, after V lost 8 bases and J lost 2 bases. There are 14 residues in the CDR3. Germline assignment: CDR1 ENHRY and CDR2 SYGVKD. The table came from immunoSEQ multiplex PCR; TCRdb's copy has only in-frame clones and leaves some out. The data hold fewer than 80,000 clones, with around 86% observed a single time. This chain links TRBV10-3 with TRBJ2-7, with TRBD2 identical over 9 bases. Sequencing input: peripheral blood. This sequence was found in a man aged 65 to 79 with acute or convalescent COVID-19. In DNA, the CDR3 is TGTGCCATCCGATGGCGGGAGGGCCCCTACGAGCAGTACTTC. It yields the protein CAIRWREGPYEQYF.